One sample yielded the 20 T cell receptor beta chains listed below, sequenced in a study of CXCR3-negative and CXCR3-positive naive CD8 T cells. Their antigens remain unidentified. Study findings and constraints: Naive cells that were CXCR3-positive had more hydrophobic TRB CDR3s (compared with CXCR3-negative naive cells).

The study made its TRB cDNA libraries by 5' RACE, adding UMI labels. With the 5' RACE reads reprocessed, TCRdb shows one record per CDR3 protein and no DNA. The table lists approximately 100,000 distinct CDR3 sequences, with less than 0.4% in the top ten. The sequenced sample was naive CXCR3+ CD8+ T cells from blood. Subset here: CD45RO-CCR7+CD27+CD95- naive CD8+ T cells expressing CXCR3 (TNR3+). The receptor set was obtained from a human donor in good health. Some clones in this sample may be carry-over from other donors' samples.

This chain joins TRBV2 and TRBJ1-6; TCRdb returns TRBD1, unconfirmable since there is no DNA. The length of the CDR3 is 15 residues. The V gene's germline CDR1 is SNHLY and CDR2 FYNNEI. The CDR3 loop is CASSKQDRENSPLHF.

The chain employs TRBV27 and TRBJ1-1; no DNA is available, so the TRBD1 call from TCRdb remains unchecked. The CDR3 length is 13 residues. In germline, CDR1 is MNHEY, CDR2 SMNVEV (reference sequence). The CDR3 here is CASSLSSGNEAFF.

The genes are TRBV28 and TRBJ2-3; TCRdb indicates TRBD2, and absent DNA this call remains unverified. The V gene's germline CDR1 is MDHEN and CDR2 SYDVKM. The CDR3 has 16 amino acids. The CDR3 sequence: CASRGGLAKTGDTQYF.

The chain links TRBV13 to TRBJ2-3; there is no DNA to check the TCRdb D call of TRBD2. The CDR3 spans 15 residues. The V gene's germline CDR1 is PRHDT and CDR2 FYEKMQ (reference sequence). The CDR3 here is CASSGAGPSTDTQYF.

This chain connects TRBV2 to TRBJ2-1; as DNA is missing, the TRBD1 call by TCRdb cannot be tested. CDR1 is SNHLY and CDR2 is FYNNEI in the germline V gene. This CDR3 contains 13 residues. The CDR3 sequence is CASSGTGINEQFF.

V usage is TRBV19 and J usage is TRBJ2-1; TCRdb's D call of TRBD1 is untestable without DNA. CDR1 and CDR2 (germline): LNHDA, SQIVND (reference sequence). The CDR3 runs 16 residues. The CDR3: CASSIPDRGLYNEQFF.

The CDR3 protein is CASSIGQGTTYGYTF. The V call is TRBV5-5, the J call TRBJ1-2; without DNA, the TCRdb call of TRBD1 cannot be checked. There are 15 residues in the CDR3. Germline CDR1 SGHKS, CDR2 YYEKEE (reference sequence).

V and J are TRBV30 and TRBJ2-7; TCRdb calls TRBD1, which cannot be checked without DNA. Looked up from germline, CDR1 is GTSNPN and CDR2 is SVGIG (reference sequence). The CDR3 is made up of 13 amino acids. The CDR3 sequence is CAWSAGTVYEQYF.

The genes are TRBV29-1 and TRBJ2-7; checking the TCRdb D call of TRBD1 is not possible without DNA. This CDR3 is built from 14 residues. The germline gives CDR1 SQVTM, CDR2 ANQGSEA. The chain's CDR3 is CSARDRGPIGEQYF.

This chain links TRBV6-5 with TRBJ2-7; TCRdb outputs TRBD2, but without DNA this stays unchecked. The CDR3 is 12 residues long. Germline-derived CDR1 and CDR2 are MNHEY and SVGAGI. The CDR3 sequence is CASATSGHEQYF.

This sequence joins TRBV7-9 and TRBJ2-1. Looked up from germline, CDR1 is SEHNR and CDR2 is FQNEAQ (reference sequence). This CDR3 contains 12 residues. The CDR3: CASSLASIEQFF.

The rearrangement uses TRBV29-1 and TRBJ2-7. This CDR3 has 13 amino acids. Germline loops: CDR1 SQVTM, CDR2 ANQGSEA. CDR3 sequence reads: CSVEDRDSYEQYF.

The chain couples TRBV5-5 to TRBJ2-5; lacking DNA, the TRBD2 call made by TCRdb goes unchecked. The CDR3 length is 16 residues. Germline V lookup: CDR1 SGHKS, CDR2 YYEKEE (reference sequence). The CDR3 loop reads CASSSSGSGLRETQYF.

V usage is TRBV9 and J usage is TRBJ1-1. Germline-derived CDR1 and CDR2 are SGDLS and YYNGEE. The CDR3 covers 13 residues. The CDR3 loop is CASSVIPNTEAFF. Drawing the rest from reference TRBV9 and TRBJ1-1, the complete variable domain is DSGVTQTPKHLITATGQRVTLRCSPRSGDLSVYWYQQSLDQGLQFLIQYYNGEERAKGNILERFSAQQFPDLHSELNLSSLELGDSALYFCASSVIPNTEAFFGQGTRLTVV.

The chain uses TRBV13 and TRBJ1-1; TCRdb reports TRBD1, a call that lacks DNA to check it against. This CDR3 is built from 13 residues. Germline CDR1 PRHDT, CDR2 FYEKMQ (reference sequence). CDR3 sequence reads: CASSSGHSTEAFF.

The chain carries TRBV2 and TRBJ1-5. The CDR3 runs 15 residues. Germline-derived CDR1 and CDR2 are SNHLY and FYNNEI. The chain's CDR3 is CASSELENSNQPQHF. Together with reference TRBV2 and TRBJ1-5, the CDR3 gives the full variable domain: EPEVTQTPSHQVTQMGQEVILRCVPISNHLYFYWYRQILGQKVEFLVSFYNNEISEKSEIFDDQFSVERPDGSNFTLKIRSTKLEDSAMYFCASSELENSNQPQHFGDGTRLSIL.

The CDR3 protein is CASNGLAGAQEQFF. The chain combines TRBV2 with TRBJ2-1; TCRdb selects TRBD2, and the lack of DNA leaves this call unchecked. Germline CDR1 SNHLY, CDR2 FYNNEI. The CDR3 has 14 residues. Combining the CDR3 with reference TRBV2 and TRBJ2-1 gives the whole variable domain EPEVTQTPSHQVTQMGQEVILRCVPISNHLYFYWYRQILGQKVEFLVSFYNNEISEKSEIFDDQFSVERPDGSNFTLKIRSTKLEDSAMYFCASNGLAGAQEQFFGPGTRLTVL.

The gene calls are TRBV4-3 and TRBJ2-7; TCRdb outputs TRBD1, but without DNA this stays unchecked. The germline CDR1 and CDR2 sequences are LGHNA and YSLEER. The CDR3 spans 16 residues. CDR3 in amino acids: CASSQDGGAGAYEQYF.

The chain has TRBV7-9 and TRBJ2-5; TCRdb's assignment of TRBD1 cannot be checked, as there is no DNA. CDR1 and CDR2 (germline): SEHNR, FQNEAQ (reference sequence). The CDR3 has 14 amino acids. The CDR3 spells CASSLVGGGETQYF.

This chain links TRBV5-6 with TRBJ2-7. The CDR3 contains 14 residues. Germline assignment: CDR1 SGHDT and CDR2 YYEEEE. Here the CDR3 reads CASSSLVGFYEQYF.